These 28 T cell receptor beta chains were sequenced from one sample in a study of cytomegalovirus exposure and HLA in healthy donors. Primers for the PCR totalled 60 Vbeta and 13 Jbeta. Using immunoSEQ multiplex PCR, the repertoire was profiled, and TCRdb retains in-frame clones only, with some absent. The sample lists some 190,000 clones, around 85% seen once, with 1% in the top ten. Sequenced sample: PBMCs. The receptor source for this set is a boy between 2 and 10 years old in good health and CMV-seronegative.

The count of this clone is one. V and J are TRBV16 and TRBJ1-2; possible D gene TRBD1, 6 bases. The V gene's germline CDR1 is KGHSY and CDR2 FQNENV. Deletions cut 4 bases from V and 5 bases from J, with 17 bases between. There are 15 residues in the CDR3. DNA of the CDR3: TGTGCCAGCAGCCCGGTGGGGGGGCCGGAATATGGCTACACCTTC. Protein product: CASSPVGGPEYGYTF.

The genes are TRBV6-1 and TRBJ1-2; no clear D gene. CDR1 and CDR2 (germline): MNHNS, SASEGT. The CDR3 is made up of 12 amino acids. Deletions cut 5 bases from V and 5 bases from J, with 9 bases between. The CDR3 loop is CASSHTQYGYTF. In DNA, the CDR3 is TGTGCCAGCAGTCATACACAATATGGCTACACCTTC.

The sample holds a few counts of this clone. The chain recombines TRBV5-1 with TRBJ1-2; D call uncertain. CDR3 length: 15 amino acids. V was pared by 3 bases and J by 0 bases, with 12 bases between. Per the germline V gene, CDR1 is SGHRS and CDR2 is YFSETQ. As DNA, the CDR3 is TGCGCCAGCAGCTCCTCTGGGGAGGCTAACTATGGCTACACCTTC. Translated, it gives CASSSSGEANYGYTF.

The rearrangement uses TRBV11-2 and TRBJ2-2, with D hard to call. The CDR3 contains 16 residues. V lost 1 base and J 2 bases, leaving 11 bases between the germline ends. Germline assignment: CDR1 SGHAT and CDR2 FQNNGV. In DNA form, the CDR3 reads TGTGCCAGCAGCTTAGTGGCACAGTCAAACACCGGGGAGCTGTTTTTT. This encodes CASSLVAQSNTGELFF.

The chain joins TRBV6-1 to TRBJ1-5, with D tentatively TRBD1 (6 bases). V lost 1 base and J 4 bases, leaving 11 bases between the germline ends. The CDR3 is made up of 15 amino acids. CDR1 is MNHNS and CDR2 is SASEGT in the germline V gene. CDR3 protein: CASSEGVRGNQPQHF. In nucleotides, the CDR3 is TGTGCCAGCAGTGAAGGGGTTAGGGGGAATCAGCCCCAGCATTTT.

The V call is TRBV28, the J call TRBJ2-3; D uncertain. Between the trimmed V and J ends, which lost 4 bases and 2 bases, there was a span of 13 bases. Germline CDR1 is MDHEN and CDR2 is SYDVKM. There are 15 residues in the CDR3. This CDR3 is CASSSSRRSTDTQYF. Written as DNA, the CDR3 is TGTGCCAGCAGTTCGTCTAGAAGGTCCACAGATACGCAGTATTTT.

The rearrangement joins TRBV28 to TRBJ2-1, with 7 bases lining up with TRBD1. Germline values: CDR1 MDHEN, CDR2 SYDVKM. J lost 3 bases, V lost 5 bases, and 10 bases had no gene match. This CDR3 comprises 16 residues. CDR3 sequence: CASSDNRGRIYNEQFF. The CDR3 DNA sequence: TGTGCCAGCAGTGATAACAGGGGTAGGATCTACAATGAGCAGTTCTTC.

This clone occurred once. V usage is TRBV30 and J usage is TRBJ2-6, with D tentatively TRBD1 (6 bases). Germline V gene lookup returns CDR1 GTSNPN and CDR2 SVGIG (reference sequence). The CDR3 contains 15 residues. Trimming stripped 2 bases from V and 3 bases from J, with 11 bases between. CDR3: CAWSTGTGGANVLTF. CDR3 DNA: TGTGCCTGGAGTACAGGGACGGGTGGGGCCAACGTCCTGACTTTC.

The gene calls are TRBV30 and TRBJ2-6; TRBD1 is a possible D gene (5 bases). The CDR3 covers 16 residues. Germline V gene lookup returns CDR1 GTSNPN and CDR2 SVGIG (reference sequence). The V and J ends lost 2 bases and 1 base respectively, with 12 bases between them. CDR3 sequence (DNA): TGTGCCTGGAGTCCATATCCAGGGTCTGGGGCCAACGTCCTGACTTTC. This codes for CAWSPYPGSGANVLTF. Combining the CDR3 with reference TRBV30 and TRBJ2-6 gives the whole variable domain SQTIHQWPATLVQPVGSPLSLECTVEGTSNPNLYWYRQAAGRGLQLLFYSVGIGQISSEVPQNLSASRPQDRQFILSSKKLLLSDSGFYLCAWSPYPGSGANVLTFGAGSRLTVL.

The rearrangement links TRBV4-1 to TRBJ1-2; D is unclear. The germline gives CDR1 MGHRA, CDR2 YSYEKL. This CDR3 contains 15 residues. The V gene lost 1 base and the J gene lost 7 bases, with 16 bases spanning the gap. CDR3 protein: CASSQVEGKSRGYTF. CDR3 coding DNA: TGCGCCAGCAGCCAAGTGGAGGGAAAGTCTCGTGGCTACACCTTC.

The CDR3 DNA reads as TGTGCCAGCAGCCCTGTGCGGGGGGACAATGAGCAGTTCTTC. Encoded protein: CASSPVRGDNEQFF. V is TRBV7-9 and J is TRBJ2-1, with 8 bases that match TRBD2. CDR1 and CDR2 (germline): SEHNR, FQNEAQ (reference sequence). The V segment lost 5 bases and the J segment 5 bases; nucleotides outside the gene matches: 5. The CDR3 runs 14 residues.

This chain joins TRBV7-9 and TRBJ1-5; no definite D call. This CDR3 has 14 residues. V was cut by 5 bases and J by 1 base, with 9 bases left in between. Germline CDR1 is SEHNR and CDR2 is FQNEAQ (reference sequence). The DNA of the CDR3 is TGTGCCAGCAGCCCCGGGGTAAGCAATCAGCCCCAGCATTTT. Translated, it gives CASSPGVSNQPQHF.

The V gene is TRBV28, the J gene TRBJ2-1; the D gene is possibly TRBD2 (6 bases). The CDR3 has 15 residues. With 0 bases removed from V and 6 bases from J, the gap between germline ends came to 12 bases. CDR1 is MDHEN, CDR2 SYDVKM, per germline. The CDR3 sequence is CASSLWLARSNEQFF. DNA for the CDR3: TGTGCCAGCAGTTTATGGCTAGCGCGTTCCAATGAGCAGTTCTTC.

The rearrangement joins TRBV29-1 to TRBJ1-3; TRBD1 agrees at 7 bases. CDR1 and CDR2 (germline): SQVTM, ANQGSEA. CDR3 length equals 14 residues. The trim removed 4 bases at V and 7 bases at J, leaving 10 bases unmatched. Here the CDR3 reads CSVATLQGRNTIYF. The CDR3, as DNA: TGCAGCGTTGCCACGTTACAGGGGAGGAACACCATATATTTT.

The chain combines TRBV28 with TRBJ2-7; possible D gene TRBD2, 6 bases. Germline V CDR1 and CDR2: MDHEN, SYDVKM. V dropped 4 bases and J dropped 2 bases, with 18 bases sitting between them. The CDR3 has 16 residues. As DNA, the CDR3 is TGTGCCAGCAGTTCCCAGGGAGGAGATGGAGCCTACGAGCAGTACGTC. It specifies CASSSQGGDGAYEQYV.

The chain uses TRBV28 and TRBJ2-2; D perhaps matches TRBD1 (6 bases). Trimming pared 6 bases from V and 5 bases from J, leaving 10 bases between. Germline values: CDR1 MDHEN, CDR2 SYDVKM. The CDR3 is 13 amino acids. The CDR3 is CASSSTGTGELFF. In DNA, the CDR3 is TGTGCCAGCAGCTCTACAGGGACCGGGGAGCTGTTTTTT.

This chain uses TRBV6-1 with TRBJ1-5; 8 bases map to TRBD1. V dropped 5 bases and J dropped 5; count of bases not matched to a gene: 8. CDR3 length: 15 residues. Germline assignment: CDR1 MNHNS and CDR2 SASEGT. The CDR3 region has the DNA TGTGCCAGCAGTTGGACAGGGAGGGACCATCAGCCCCAGCATTTT. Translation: CASSWTGRDHQPQHF.

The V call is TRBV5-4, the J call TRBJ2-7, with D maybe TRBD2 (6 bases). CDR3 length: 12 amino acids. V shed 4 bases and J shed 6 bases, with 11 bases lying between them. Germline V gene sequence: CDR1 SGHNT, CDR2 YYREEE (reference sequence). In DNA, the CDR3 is TGTGCCAGCAGCCCGGGACTGCGCGAGCAGTACTTC. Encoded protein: CASSPGLREQYF.

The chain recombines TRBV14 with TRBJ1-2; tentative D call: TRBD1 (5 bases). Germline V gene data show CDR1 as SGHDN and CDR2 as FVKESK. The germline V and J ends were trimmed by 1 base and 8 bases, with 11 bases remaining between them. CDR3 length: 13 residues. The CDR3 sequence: CASSQVSDNGYTF. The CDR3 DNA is TGTGCCAGCAGCCAAGTCTCGGACAACGGCTACACCTTC.

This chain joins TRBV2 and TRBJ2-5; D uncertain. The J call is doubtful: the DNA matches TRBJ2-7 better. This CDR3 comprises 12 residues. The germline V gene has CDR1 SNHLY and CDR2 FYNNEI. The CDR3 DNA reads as TGTGCCAGCAGTGAAGCGTTCTACGAGCAGTACTTC. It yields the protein CASSEAFYEQYF.

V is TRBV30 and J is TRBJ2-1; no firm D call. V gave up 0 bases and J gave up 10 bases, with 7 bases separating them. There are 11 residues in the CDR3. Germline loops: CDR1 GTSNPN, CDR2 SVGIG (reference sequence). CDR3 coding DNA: TGTGCCTGGAGTGTAGCATACGAGCAGTTCTTC. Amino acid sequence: CAWSVAYEQFF.

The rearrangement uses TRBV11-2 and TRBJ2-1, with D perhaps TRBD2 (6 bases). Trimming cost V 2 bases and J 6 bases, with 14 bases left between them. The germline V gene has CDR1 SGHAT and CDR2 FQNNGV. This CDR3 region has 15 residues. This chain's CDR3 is CASSLQAGPGNEQFF. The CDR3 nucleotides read TGTGCCAGCAGCTTACAGGCGGGGCCGGGCAATGAGCAGTTCTTC.

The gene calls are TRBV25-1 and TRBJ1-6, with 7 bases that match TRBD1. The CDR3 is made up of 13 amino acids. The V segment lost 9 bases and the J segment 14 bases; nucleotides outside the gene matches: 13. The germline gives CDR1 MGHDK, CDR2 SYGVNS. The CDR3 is CASHLTGDPTLHF. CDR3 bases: TGTGCCAGTCATCTTACAGGGGACCCCACCCTCCACTTT.

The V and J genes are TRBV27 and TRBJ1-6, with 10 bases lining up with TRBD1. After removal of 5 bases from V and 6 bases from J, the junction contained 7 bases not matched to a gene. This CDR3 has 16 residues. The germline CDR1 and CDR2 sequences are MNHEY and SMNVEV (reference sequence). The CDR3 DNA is TGTGCCAGCAGTAGGAGACAGGGGGCTGGTAATTCACCCCTCCACTTT. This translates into CASSRRQGAGNSPLHF.

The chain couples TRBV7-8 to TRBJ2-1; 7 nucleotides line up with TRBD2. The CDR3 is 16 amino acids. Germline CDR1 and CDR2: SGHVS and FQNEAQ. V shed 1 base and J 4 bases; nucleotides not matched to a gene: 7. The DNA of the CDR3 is TGTGCCAGCAGCTTAGAGGGTGGGACTAAGTACAATGAGCAGTTCTTC. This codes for CASSLEGGTKYNEQFF.

The CDR3 protein is CAISDSVDRERPYEQYV. The DNA of the CDR3 is TGTGCCATCAGTGACAGTGTGGACAGGGAACGGCCCTACGAGCAGTACGTC. The rearrangement uses TRBV10-3 and TRBJ2-7; the match to TRBD1 covers 8 bases. CDR1 and CDR2 (germline): ENHRY, SYGVKD. The CDR3 length is 17 residues. The V and J ends lost 3 bases and 2 bases, in that order; junction bases with no gene match: 12.

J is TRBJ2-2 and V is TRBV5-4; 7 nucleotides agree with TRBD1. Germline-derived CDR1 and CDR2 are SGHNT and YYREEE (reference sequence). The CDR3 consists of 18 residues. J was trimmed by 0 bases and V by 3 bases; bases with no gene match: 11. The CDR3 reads CASSSLGQVRANTGELFF. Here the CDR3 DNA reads TGTGCCAGCAGCTCTCTCGGACAGGTCCGAGCGAACACCGGGGAGCTGTTTTTT.

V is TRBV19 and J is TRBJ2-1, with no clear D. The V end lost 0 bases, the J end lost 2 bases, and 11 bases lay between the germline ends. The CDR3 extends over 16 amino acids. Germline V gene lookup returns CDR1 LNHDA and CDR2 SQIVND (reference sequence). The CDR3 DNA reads TGTGCCAGTAGTATAGAACCGGTGGGCCCCTACAATGAGCAGTTCTTC. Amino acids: CASSIEPVGPYNEQFF. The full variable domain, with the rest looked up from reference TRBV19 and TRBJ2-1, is DGGITQSPKYLFRKEGQNVTLSCEQNLNHDAMYWYRQDPGQGLRLIYYSQIVNDFQKGDIAEGYSVSREKKESFPLTVTSAQKNPTAFYLCASSIEPVGPYNEQFFGPGTRLTVL.